A single sample is the source of the 28 T cell receptor beta chains below, sequenced in a study of blood T cell repertoires in COVID-19. Clones were sequenced by immunoSEQ multiplex PCR, and TCRdb holds only the in-frame ones, with some missing. There are about 220,000 clones in the sample; 80% to 85% occur only once, and approximately 2.9% lies in the top ten. Sequences were obtained from peripheral blood. The receptor source for this set is a woman aged 25 to 39 who had recovered from COVID-19.

The chain carries TRBV7-9 and TRBJ2-4; 7 bases agree with TRBD1. V lost 5 bases and J lost 4; bases outside the gene matches: 5. CDR3 size: 14 residues. Per germline, CDR1 SEHNR and CDR2 FQNEAQ (reference sequence). CDR3 residues: CASSGWGQKNIQYF. As DNA, the CDR3 is TGTGCCAGCAGCGGATGGGGACAGAAAAACATTCAGTACTTC.

The V gene is TRBV25-1, the J gene TRBJ2-7; 8 positions agree with TRBD2. The ends lost 1 base at V and 4 bases at J; junction bases unmatched: 12. The CDR3 length is 17 residues. CDR1 is MGHDK, CDR2 SYGVNS, per germline. Here the CDR3 DNA reads TGTGCCAGCAGTGAATGGAGGAATAGCGGGAAAGGTTACGAGCAGTACTTC. Amino acid sequence: CASSEWRNSGKGYEQYF.

V usage is TRBV5-4 and J usage is TRBJ2-5; TRBD2 matches at 7 bases. Germline values: CDR1 SGHNT, CDR2 YYREEE (reference sequence). Trimming cost V 0 bases and J 4 bases; bases outside gene matches: 12. CDR3 length: 17 amino acids. The CDR3 nucleotides read TGTGCCAGCAGCTTGGACGGACCGCGACTAGCCCCAGAGACCCAGTACTTC. Translated: CASSLDGPRLAPETQYF.

In its sample, this clone was seen a few times. The V and J genes are TRBV19 and TRBJ2-7; D unclear. The V and J ends lost 5 bases and 4 bases respectively, with 15 bases between them. CDR1 is LNHDA and CDR2 is SQIVND in the germline V gene (reference sequence). CDR3 length: 14 residues. The CDR3 sequence: CASSLFVSSYEQYF. CDR3 nucleotide sequence: TGTGCCAGTAGTCTCTTCGTGAGCTCGTACGAGCAGTACTTC.

CDR3 loop: CASSFPDRGYGYTF. CDR3 nucleotides: TGTGCCAGCAGCTTCCCGGACAGGGGCTATGGCTACACCTTC. This chain uses TRBV7-9 with TRBJ1-2; 9 nucleotides align to TRBD1. J was trimmed by 4 bases and V by 3 bases; bases with no gene match: 3. Per germline, CDR1 SEHNR and CDR2 FQNEAQ (reference sequence). The CDR3 contains 14 residues. Full variable domain (outside the CDR3, taken from reference TRBV7-9 and TRBJ1-2): DTGVSQNPRHKITKRGQNVTFRCDPISEHNRLYWYRQTLGQGPEFLTYFQNEAQLEKSRLLSDRFSAERPKGSFSTLEIQRTEQGDSAMYLCASSFPDRGYGYTFGSGTRLTVV.

The chain links TRBV10-3 to TRBJ2-1; TRBD2 agrees at 13 bases. Trimming took 5 bases from V and 3 from J; bases not matched to a gene: 4. Germline CDR1 and CDR2: ENHRY and SYGVKD. The CDR3 extends over 16 amino acids. The CDR3: CAISTSGGDYYNEQFF. Written as DNA, the CDR3 is TGTGCCATCAGTACTAGCGGGGGGGATTACTACAATGAGCAGTTCTTC.

The chain combines TRBV10-3 with TRBJ2-3, with a possible D match to TRBD1 (6 bases). The V end was cut by 7 bases, the J end by 0 bases, with 14 bases between. The CDR3 sequence is 15 residues long. Germline loops: CDR1 ENHRY, CDR2 SYGVKD. CDR3 amino acids: CAITRDRSSTDTQYF. Here the CDR3 DNA reads TGTGCCATCACTAGAGACAGGTCTAGCACAGATACGCAGTATTTT.

As to this clone: A read error is possible here, since a much larger clone lies one base away. The chain combines TRBV2 with TRBJ2-7; 7 bases are shared with TRBD1. CDR3 size: 13 residues. With V trimmed by 6 bases and J by 2 bases, 4 bases remained unmatched. CDR1 SNHLY and CDR2 FYNNEI come from the germline V gene. The CDR3 DNA reads TGTGCCAGCAGGATGACAGGGACCTACGAGCAGTACTTC. Protein sequence: CASRMTGTYEQYF.

The rearrangement joins TRBV7-2 to TRBJ2-2; TRBD1 matches at 7 bases. The CDR3 totals 16 residues. V gave up 4 bases and J gave up 0 bases; unmatched junction bases: 5. Germline CDR1 reads SGHTA; CDR2 reads FQGNSA. The CDR3, as DNA: TGTGCCAGCAGCTCCCAGACAGGGCCGAACACCGGGGAGCTGTTTTTT. Translation: CASSSQTGPNTGELFF.

The gene calls are TRBV4-1 and TRBJ1-3; D may be TRBD1 (5 bases). This CDR3 has 16 residues. V was trimmed by 1 base and J by 2 bases, leaving 12 bases between them. The germline V gene has CDR1 MGHRA and CDR2 YSYEKL. The CDR3 loop is CASSQVAGGTGNTIYF. The CDR3 region has the DNA TGCGCCAGCAGCCAAGTGGCGGGGGGAACTGGAAACACCATATATTTT.

The J gene is TRBJ1-2, the V gene TRBV15; TRBD1 agrees at 7 bases. The CDR3 totals 14 residues. V trimming: 3 bases; J trimming: 7 bases; junction bases outside the gene matches: 8. The germline V gene has CDR1 LNHNV and CDR2 YYDKDF (reference sequence). CDR3 region: CATSRDRDRGGYTF. The DNA for the CDR3 is TGTGCCACCAGCAGGGACCGGGACAGAGGTGGCTACACCTTC. Full variable domain (outside the CDR3, taken from reference TRBV15 and TRBJ1-2): DAMVIQNPRYQVTQFGKPVTLSCSQTLNHNVMYWYQQKSSQAPKLLFHYYDKDFNNEADTPDNFQSRRPNTSFCFLDIRSPGLGDTAMYLCATSRDRDRGGYTFGSGTRLTVV.

The chain combines TRBV9 with TRBJ2-7; 7 bases are shared with TRBD1. Germline V gene data show CDR1 as SGDLS and CDR2 as YYNGEE. V lost 0 bases to trimming and J lost 0 bases; unmatched junction nucleotides: 6. There are 16 residues in the CDR3. In nucleotides, the CDR3 is TGTGCCAGCAGCGTAGAGGGGGACAGAAACTCCTACGAGCAGTACTTC. This gives the protein CASSVEGDRNSYEQYF.

This sequence joins TRBV20-1 and TRBJ2-7, with 14 bases that match TRBD2. With 3 bases clipped from V and 0 bases from J, the junction kept 4 bases outside the gene matches. The germline gives CDR1 DFQATT, CDR2 SNEGSKA (reference sequence). This CDR3 is built from 16 residues. The CDR3 reads CSASGLAGGYSYEQYF. CDR3 nucleotide sequence: TGCAGTGCTAGTGGACTAGCGGGAGGTTACTCCTACGAGCAGTACTTC.

The V gene is TRBV30, the J gene TRBJ1-4; perhaps TRBD1 as D (5 bases). CDR3 size: 14 residues. Trimming removed 3 bases at V and 7 bases at J, with 15 bases between. In germline, CDR1 is GTSNPN, CDR2 SVGIG (reference sequence). The CDR3 region is CAWSGEGLSEKLFF. The CDR3, as DNA: TGTGCCTGGAGCGGGGAGGGACTTAGTGAAAAACTGTTTTTT. Full variable domain (rest looked up from reference TRBV30 and TRBJ1-4): SQTIHQWPATLVQPVGSPLSLECTVEGTSNPNLYWYRQAAGRGLQLLFYSVGIGQISSEVPQNLSASRPQDRQFILSSKKLLLSDSGFYLCAWSGEGLSEKLFFGSGTQLSVL.

This chain joins TRBV11-2 and TRBJ2-7, with D uncertain. In germline, CDR1 is SGHAT, CDR2 FQNNGV. The CDR3 covers 16 residues. V was trimmed by 1 base and J by 0 bases, leaving 13 bases between them. CDR3 coding DNA: TGTGCCAGCAGCTTAGTGCAGCGACCTAGCTCCTACGAGCAGTACTTC. This codes for CASSLVQRPSSYEQYF.

V and J are TRBV11-2 and TRBJ2-6; D not certain. This CDR3 contains 13 residues. The germline V gene has CDR1 SGHAT and CDR2 FQNNGV. The V gene lost 5 bases and the J gene lost 0 bases, with 2 bases spanning the gap. CDR3 protein: CASSLSGANVLTF. The CDR3 bases are TGTGCCAGCAGCCTCTCTGGGGCCAACGTCCTGACTTTC.

CDR3 sequence (DNA): TGTGCCAGCAGCTTTAGACAAGCTTACGAGCAGTACTTC. It encodes CASSFRQAYEQYF. The chain couples TRBV5-6 to TRBJ2-7; D unresolved. Trimming took off 2 bases at V and 4 bases at J, with 10 bases between the two ends. Per germline, CDR1 SGHDT and CDR2 YYEEEE. This CDR3 is 13 amino acids long.

The V gene is TRBV27, the J gene TRBJ2-1; 12 positions match TRBD2. From germline, CDR1 is MNHEY and CDR2 SMNVEV (reference sequence). The CDR3 loop spans 16 amino acids. Trimming cost V 3 bases and J 6 bases; bases outside gene matches: 6. CDR3 loop: CASSLPPGLAGNEQFF. The CDR3 DNA follows: TGTGCCAGCAGTTTGCCCCCGGGACTAGCGGGCAATGAGCAGTTCTTC.

J is TRBJ2-7 and V is TRBV5-1; perhaps TRBD1 as D (6 bases). The V end lost 5 bases, the J end lost 2 bases, and 17 bases lay between the germline ends. The CDR3 contains 15 residues. CDR1 SGHRS and CDR2 YFSETQ come from the germline V gene. The CDR3 region has the DNA TGCGCCAGCAGGCCGACCGGGACAACTCCCTACGAGCAGTACTTC. The encoded protein is CASRPTGTTPYEQYF.

The rearrangement joins TRBV4-1 to TRBJ2-7, with D maybe TRBD1 (6 bases). Deletions cut 4 bases from V and 2 bases from J, with 21 bases between. The CDR3 has 17 residues. In germline, CDR1 is MGHRA, CDR2 YSYEKL. CDR3 DNA: TGCGCCAGCAGCCTTGGTATTAGGGACATTATACCCTACGAGCAGTACTTC. This gives the protein CASSLGIRDIIPYEQYF.

The chain joins TRBV18 to TRBJ2-5, with 7 bases fitting TRBD2. Germline CDR1 and CDR2: KGHSH and LQKENI. The CDR3 covers 15 residues. Trimming at V came to 3 bases and at J to 1 base, leaving 5 bases not matched to a gene. CDR3 sequence (DNA): TGTGCCAGCTCACCTGCTAGCGGCCTCCAAGAGACCCAGTACTTC. Its translation: CASSPASGLQETQYF.

The CDR3 sequence is CASGQGAPGEQYF. CDR3 DNA: TGTGCCAGCGGACAGGGGGCGCCCGGCGAGCAGTACTTC. The chain combines TRBV6-6 with TRBJ2-7; 11 positions agree with TRBD1. The length of the CDR3 is 13 residues. CDR1 and CDR2 (germline): MNHNY, SVGAGI (reference sequence). V trimming: 8 bases; J trimming: 6 bases; junction bases outside the gene matches: 6.

The rearrangement uses TRBV6-2 or TRBV6-3 and TRBJ2-7; possibly TRBD2 for D (5 bases). The germline gives CDR1 MNHEY, CDR2 SVGEGT. V was clipped by 5 bases and J by 5 bases, with 25 bases between them. The CDR3 contains 17 residues. CDR3 DNA sequence: TGTGCCAGCAGTAACCTAACCCTGGGCAGAACGGGAAACGAGCAGTACTTC. This gives the protein CASSNLTLGRTGNEQYF.

The V and J genes are TRBV20-1 and TRBJ1-6; D might be TRBD1 (5 bases). Per germline, CDR1 DFQATT and CDR2 SNEGSKA (reference sequence). Trimming removed 3 bases at V and 6 bases at J, with 6 bases between. CDR3 length: 12 amino acids. The CDR3, as DNA: TGCAGTGCTAGTAGGGGTAATTCACCCCTCCACTTT. It yields the protein CSASRGNSPLHF.

The chain uses TRBV5-1 and TRBJ2-1, with TRBD2 matching over 11 bases. Trimming cost V 3 bases and J 3 bases; bases outside gene matches: 2. Germline CDR1 SGHRS, CDR2 YFSETQ. This CDR3 region has 15 residues. DNA of the CDR3: TGCGCCAGCAGCTGGGGACTAGCGGACTACAATGAGCAGTTCTTC. Its translation: CASSWGLADYNEQFF. Complete variable domain (other parts from reference TRBV5-1 and TRBJ2-1): KAGVTQTPRYLIKTRGQQVTLSCSPISGHRSVSWYQQTPGQGLQFLFEYFSETQRNKGNFPGRFSGRQFSNSRSEMNVSTLELGDSALYLCASSWGLADYNEQFFGPGTRLTVL.

V and J are TRBV5-4 and TRBJ2-7; a weak D match, TRBD1 (6 bases). Per the germline V gene, CDR1 is SGHNT and CDR2 is YYREEE (reference sequence). V lost 3 bases to trimming and J lost 6 bases, with 16 bases between them. CDR3 length: 14 amino acids. CDR3 coding DNA: TGTGCCAGCAGCTCTGCCGGGACAACAGGCGAGCAGTACTTC. This sequence encodes CASSSAGTTGEQYF.

CDR3 protein: CATSDTGTYTGELFF. CDR3 DNA sequence: TGTGCCACCAGTGATACCGGGACATACACCGGGGAGCTGTTTTTT. The V gene is TRBV24-1, the J gene TRBJ2-2; perhaps TRBD1 as D (6 bases). V lost 3 bases and J lost 3, with 10 bases in between. The CDR3 covers 15 residues. Looked up from germline, CDR1 is KGHDR and CDR2 is SFDVKD.

The chain uses TRBV30 and TRBJ2-7, with 7 nucleotides matching TRBD1. The CDR3 loop spans 15 amino acids. The ends lost 5 bases at V and 0 bases at J; junction bases unmatched: 10. Germline lookup yields CDR1 GTSNPN and CDR2 SVGIG (reference sequence). In nucleotides, the CDR3 is TGTGCCTGGGAGGGGGATGGGGACAGCTCCTACGAGCAGTACTTC. Translation gives CAWEGDGDSSYEQYF.